This record looks at one T cell receptor beta chain sequence and its context. Its antigen is unknown. This CDR3 spans 15 amino acids. In germline, CDR1 is SGHAT, CDR2 FQNNGV. V lost 5 bases, J lost 4 bases, and 9 bases stayed unmatched. The data were obtained in a study of cytomegalovirus exposure and HLA in healthy donors. Study overall: It was reported in a later analysis that the same platform had been used for the 90 to 150 validation repertoires as for the approximately 700 first-cohort repertoires.

The donors were part of the validation cohort, which consisted of more than 90 subjects and was separate from the first cohort of 666 subjects. The repertoire was sequenced with immunoSEQ multiplex PCR; TCRdb's copy has only in-frame clones and lacks some. The table shows fewer than 350,000 clones, with roughly 90% occurring only once. Study findings and constraints: Reportedly, cytomegalovirus status was diagnosed with high sensitivity and specificity. The study put 150 or so TCR beta chains on its list as cytomegalovirus-associated.

This TCR derives from a woman younger than 30 in good health and CMV-seronegative. V usage is TRBV11-2 and J usage is TRBJ2-3; 7 nucleotides line up with TRBD2. The specimen sequenced was PBMCs. The CDR3 spells CASSPRLAAPDTQYF. DNA of the CDR3: TGTGCCAGCAGCCCCCGACTAGCCGCACCAGATACGCAGTATTTT.